This T cell receptor beta chain was found in a study of T cells in tuberculosis. Clones were sequenced by immunoSEQ multiplex PCR, and TCRdb holds only the in-frame ones, with some missing. The sample includes tens of thousands of clones, around 89% of them seen just once. This clonotype originated in a donor between 10 and 35 years old with latent tuberculosis or without tuberculosis infection. Sequenced input: PBMCs.

CDR3 sequence reads: CASRTLPGMGTGELFF. The CDR3, as DNA: TGTGCCAGTAGAACATTGCCAGGGATGGGCACCGGGGAGCTGTTTTTT. This chain joins TRBV19 and TRBJ2-2, with a possible D match to TRBD1 (5 bases). The CDR3 covers 16 residues. Between the trimmed V and J ends, which lost 6 bases and 4 bases, there was a span of 18 bases. Germline lookup yields CDR1 LNHDA and CDR2 SQIVND (reference sequence).